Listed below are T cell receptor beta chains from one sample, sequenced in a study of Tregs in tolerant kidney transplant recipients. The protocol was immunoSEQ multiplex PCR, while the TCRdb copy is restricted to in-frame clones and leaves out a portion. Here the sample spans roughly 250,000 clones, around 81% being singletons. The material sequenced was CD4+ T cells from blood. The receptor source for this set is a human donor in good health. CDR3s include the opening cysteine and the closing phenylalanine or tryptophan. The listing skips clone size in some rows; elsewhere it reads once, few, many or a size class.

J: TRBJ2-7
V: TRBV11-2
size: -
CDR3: CASSPSGGVYEQYF

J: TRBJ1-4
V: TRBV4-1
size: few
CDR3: CASSPGQGREKLFF

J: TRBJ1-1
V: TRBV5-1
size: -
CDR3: CASSLEGHTEAFF

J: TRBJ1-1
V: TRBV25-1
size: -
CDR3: CASSEGLNTEAFF

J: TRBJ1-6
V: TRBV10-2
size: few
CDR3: CASSEVVFPALNSPLHF

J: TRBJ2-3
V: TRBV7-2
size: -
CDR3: CASSLELAEGTQYF

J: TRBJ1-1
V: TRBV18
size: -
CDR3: CASSRTGEMNTEAFF

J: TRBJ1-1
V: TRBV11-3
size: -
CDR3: CASSLGGFTEAFF

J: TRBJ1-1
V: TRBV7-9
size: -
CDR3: CASSLVASNTEAFF

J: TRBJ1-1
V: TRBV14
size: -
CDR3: CASSQISGTEAFF

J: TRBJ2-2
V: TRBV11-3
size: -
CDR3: CASSLQGFAGELFF

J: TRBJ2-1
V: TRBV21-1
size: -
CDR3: CASSKLAPVDEQFF

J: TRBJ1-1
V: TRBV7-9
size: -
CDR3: CASSTLNTEAFF

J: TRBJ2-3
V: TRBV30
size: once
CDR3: CAWSRLAGGGTQYF

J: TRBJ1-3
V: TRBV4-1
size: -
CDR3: CASSRTGESSGNTIYF

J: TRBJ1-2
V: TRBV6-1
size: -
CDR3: CASSGQPYGYTF

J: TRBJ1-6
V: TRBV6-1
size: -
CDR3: CASSPRTGVGLPLHF